This T cell receptor (beta chain) was sequenced during a study of blood T cell repertoires in COVID-19 (dated by TCRdb to 2018 to 2021). General notes on the study: The collaborator samples originated in the United States, Italy and Spain and spanned the acute and convalescent phases of COVID-19. The sample metadata nearly always contained a de-identified subject ID, COVID-19 status, age in years and sex. The repertoires were made available in a free public database intended to serve as a resource for research on the immune response to SARS-CoV-2. Where available, HLA class I and class II types were taken from metadata supplied by the sample provider and were not determined by assay-based typing. Deeply sampled blood TCRbeta repertoires from subjects exposed to, actively infected with, or recovered from COVID-19 were included in the dataset. The prospective study material was composed of cDNA or gDNA derived from T cells, B-cell-depleted T cells, or PBMCs. Samples were obtained from the ongoing ImmuneRACE study (first 160 participants) and from about 1,300 subjects provided by 6 global collaborators.

Overall study results and their limits: Clinical and demographic metadata were provided uncurated, with the amount varying by source and participant.

The germline V gene supplies CDR1 SNHLY and CDR2 FYNNEI. Relative to germline, V is missing 6 bases and J is missing 11 bases, with 11 bases of the junction outside any gene match. The CDR3 measures 15 amino acids from cysteine to phenylalanine. This entry keeps only the CDR3 DNA: 45 bases, framed from base 1. TCRbeta CDR3 regions were amplified from genomic DNA using the immunoSEQ Assay, a bias-controlled multiplex PCR. The source study handled its data this way. Within the assay, amplification of reference gene primers was used to estimate how many nucleated cells each sample contained. Sequence reads were collapsed and filtered to measure the absolute abundance of every unique TCRbeta CDR3 rearrangement. For each sample, productive Simpson clonality was calculated as the square root of Simpson's diversity index across productive rearrangements. TCRdb retrieved this table from immuneACCESS and kept in-frame rearrangements only. Not all clones are present; in checked studies, unresolved V genes account for under half, and no reason is known for the remainder. That table furnishes V, J and clone size, whereas the DNA furnished D and trimming. This sample gives about 260,000 clones in total; about 87% of them show up just once. Of the sample, 2% to 3% falls within the top ten clones.

Only one count was recorded for this clone. Which antigen it targets is not known. Base qualities were left out, and no much larger clone turns up one base away. Each collaborating institution followed its own protocols to collect whole blood in K2EDTA tubes. For TCRbeta analysis, collaborators shipped samples as frozen whole blood, isolated PBMCs, or DNA extracted from either of those sample types. Recombination linked TRBV2 to TRBJ2-5, and TRBD2 aligns with 14 junction nucleotides. Sequencing was carried out using peripheral blood. This TCR derives from a woman in her fifties or sixties with acute or convalescent COVID-19. The CDR3 has the sequence CASSPTTSGRALQYF. DNA sequence: TGTGCCAGCAGCCCCACGACTAGCGGGAGGGCACTACAGTACTTC.